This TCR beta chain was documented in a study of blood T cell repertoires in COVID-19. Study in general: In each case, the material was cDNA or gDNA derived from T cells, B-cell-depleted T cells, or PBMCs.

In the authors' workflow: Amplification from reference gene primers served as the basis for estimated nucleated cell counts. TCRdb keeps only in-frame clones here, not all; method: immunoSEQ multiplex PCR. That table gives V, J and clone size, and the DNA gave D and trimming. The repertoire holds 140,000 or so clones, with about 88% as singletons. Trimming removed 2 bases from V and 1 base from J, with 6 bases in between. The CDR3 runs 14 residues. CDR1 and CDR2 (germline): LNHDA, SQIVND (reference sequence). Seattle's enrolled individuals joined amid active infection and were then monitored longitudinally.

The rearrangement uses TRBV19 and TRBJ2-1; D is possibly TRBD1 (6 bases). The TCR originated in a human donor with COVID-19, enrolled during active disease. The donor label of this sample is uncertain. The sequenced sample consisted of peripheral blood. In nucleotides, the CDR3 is TGTGCCAGTAGTATAACAGGGTCCTACAATGAGCAGTTCTTC. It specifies CASSITGSYNEQFF.